The 18 T cell receptor beta chains presented below share a single source sample, sequenced in a study of T cell repertoires in cytomegalovirus infection (dated by TCRdb to the late 2010s). According to the study, the label for this sample's treatment or condition signals: in vitro stimulation with specific CMV peptide epitopes to enrich CMV-specific T cells. These receptors' targets are unknown. The instrument was an Illumina HiSeq 1500. Using fastp at Q25 and MiXCR, TCRdb reprocessed the public reads and kept productive beta chains. Each CDR3 protein gets just one entry, which takes the most common genes and DNA from the rows behind it. Here the sample has approximately 100,000 distinct CDR3 sequences; under 55% occur a single time. The top ten clones comprise roughly 74% of the sample. The starting material was CD8+ T cells from cultured PBMCs, obtained from culture after CMV antigen stimulation. All receptors derive from a human donor in good health (CMV status not recorded). Some clones in this sample may be carry-over from other donors' samples.

The V call is TRBV27, the J call TRBJ2-3; D uncertain. Germline V lookup: CDR1 MNHEY, CDR2 SMNVEV (reference sequence). The ends were cut back, 8 bases at V and 2 bases at J, with 11 bases in the middle. The CDR3 is 13 residues long. CDR3 region: CASWQDPTDTQYF. The CDR3 DNA follows: TGTGCCAGCTGGCAGGACCCCACAGATACGCAGTATTTT.

V is TRBV12-5 and J is TRBJ2-1, with 10 bases aligning to TRBD1. The CDR3 consists of 14 residues. CDR1 is LGHNT, CDR2 FRNRAP, per germline. V was pared by 3 bases and J by 6 bases, with 2 bases of the junction left unmatched. The CDR3 nucleotides are TGTGCTAGTGGTTTCGGGACAGGGGTCAATGAGCAGTTCTTC. This sequence encodes CASGFGTGVNEQFF.

This clonotype was picked up one time. The CDR3 coding sequence is TGTGCCAGCAGCGGGACAGGGTTCCCCGAAGCTTTCTTT. Translating it yields CASSGTGFPEAFF. This rearrangement joins TRBV12-3 or TRBV12-4 to TRBJ1-1, with 9 bases identical to TRBD1. This CDR3 is 13 amino acids long. V lost 6 bases, J lost 8 bases, and 7 bases stayed unmatched.

The genes are TRBV12-3 or TRBV12-4 and TRBJ1-1, with D uncertain. V lost 8 bases to trimming and J lost 8 bases, with 18 bases between them. CDR3 length equals 13 residues. In DNA, the CDR3 is TGTGCCAGCCGGGCCCACTCAGATTTAGAAGCTTTCTTT. Amino acids: CASRAHSDLEAFF.

The V and J genes are TRBV20-1 and TRBJ2-1; D gene unclear. Trimming removed 5 bases from V and 4 bases from J, with 12 bases in between. This CDR3 is built from 13 residues. From germline, CDR1 is DFQATT and CDR2 SNEGSKA (reference sequence). CDR3 nucleotide sequence: TGCAGTGCTCCCCGACCCCCGTACAATGAGCAGTTCTTC. Its protein product is CSAPRPPYNEQFF.

V gene TRBV7-8 combines with J gene TRBJ2-5, with 7 nucleotides matching TRBD2. The CDR3 totals 17 residues. Unmatched junction bases numbered 15, after V lost 5 bases and J lost 3 bases. Germline V gene sequence: CDR1 SGHVS, CDR2 FQNEAQ. CDR3 sequence reads: CASSHPLTSLGKETQYF. Written as DNA, the CDR3 is TGTGCCAGCAGCCACCCCCTGACTAGCTTGGGGAAAGAGACCCAGTACTTC. Supplemented by reference TRBV7-8 and TRBJ2-5, the full variable domain reads GAGVSQSPRYKVAKRGQDVALRCDPISGHVSLFWYQQALGQGPEFLTYFQNEAQLDKSGLPSDRFFAERPEGSVSTLKIQRTQQEDSAVYLCASSHPLTSLGKETQYFGPGTRLLVL.

The gene calls are TRBV6-5 and TRBJ2-1; 10 bases fit TRBD1. V was pared by 4 bases and J by 10 bases, with 1 base of the junction left unmatched. Germline V gives CDR1 MNHEY, CDR2 SVGAGI. The CDR3 is 12 residues long. The CDR3 loop reads CASSSTGGEQFF. The CDR3 region has the DNA TGTGCCAGCAGTTCGACAGGGGGCGAGCAGTTCTTC.

This chain links TRBV30 with TRBJ1-2; D may be TRBD1 (5 bases). Germline CDR1 GTSNPN, CDR2 SVGIG (reference sequence). Trimming removed 1 base from V and 8 bases from J, with 8 bases in between. The CDR3 has 11 residues. CDR3 nucleotides: TGTGCCTGGAGTGGAGGGGTCGGCTACACCTTC. Protein: CAWSGGVGYTF.

The CDR3 loop reads CAWTQGQGIVYEQFF. The CDR3 nucleotides read TGTGCCTGGACACAAGGACAGGGTATAGTGTATGAGCAGTTCTTC. The chain couples TRBV30 to TRBJ2-1; TRBD1 agrees at 8 bases. The CDR3 is made up of 15 amino acids. V trimming: 4 bases; J trimming: 8 bases; junction bases outside the gene matches: 13. Per germline, CDR1 GTSNPN and CDR2 SVGIG (reference sequence).

This chain connects TRBV29-1 to TRBJ2-1; D gene unclear. There are 14 residues in the CDR3. From germline, CDR1 is SQVTM and CDR2 ANQGSEA. V was shortened by 6 bases and J by 0 bases, with 12 bases between the two germline ends. CDR3: CSVVDHSSYNEQFF. For the CDR3, the DNA is TGCAGCGTCGTAGACCATAGCTCCTACAATGAGCAGTTCTTC.

The genes are TRBV27 and TRBJ2-1; 11 nucleotides align to TRBD2. After removal of 5 bases from V and 7 bases from J, the junction contained 10 bases not matched to a gene. Looked up from germline, CDR1 is MNHEY and CDR2 is SMNVEV (reference sequence). The CDR3 loop spans 16 amino acids. The chain's CDR3 is CASSPGTSGLRNEQFF. In nucleotides, the CDR3 is TGTGCCAGCAGTCCCGGGACTAGCGGTCTCAGGAATGAGCAGTTCTTC.

This clonotype was counted once. The chain has TRBV19 and TRBJ1-5; D is uncertain. Trimming removed 9 bases at V and 0 bases at J, with 12 bases between. This CDR3 comprises 14 residues. The V gene's germline CDR1 is LNHDA and CDR2 SQIVND (reference sequence). The DNA for the CDR3 is TGTGCCAGCACCGACGGGGATAGCAATCAGCCCCAGCATTTT. Protein: CASTDGDSNQPQHF.

This clonotype was picked up many times. The chain recombines TRBV9 with TRBJ1-2, with a tentative D call TRBD1 (6 bases). Per the germline V gene, CDR1 is SGDLS and CDR2 is YYNGEE. With 4 bases removed from V and 4 bases from J, the gap between germline ends came to 11 bases. This CDR3 has 13 residues. This chain's CDR3 is CASSTGTSYGYTF. In DNA form, the CDR3 reads TGTGCCAGCAGCACCGGGACATCCTATGGCTACACCTTC.

This clonotype was recorded at least ten times. The chain recombines TRBV6-2 or TRBV6-3 with TRBJ2-7; D remains ambiguous. V was cut by 2 bases and J by 5 bases, with 4 bases left in between. Looked up from germline, CDR1 is MNHEY and CDR2 is SVGEGT. The CDR3 spans 11 residues. CDR3 residues: CASSYVDEQYF. The CDR3 nucleotides read TGTGCCAGCAGTTACGTCGACGAGCAGTACTTC.

V and J are TRBV2 and TRBJ2-7; 7 bases line up with TRBD2. Trimming at V came to 7 bases and at J to 6 bases, leaving 6 bases not matched to a gene. This CDR3 has 12 residues. Germline lookup yields CDR1 SNHLY and CDR2 FYNNEI. The CDR3: CASTTGRVEQYF. Here the CDR3 DNA reads TGTGCCAGCACAACGGGGAGGGTCGAGCAGTACTTC. Full variable domain (outside the CDR3, taken from reference TRBV2 and TRBJ2-7): EPEVTQTPSHQVTQMGQEVILRCVPISNHLYFYWYRQILGQKVEFLVSFYNNEISEKSEIFDDQFSVERPDGSNFTLKIRSTKLEDSAMYFCASTTGRVEQYFGPGTRLTVT.

This clonotype was seen a handful of times. This rearrangement joins TRBV14 to TRBJ1-1; D unresolved. This CDR3 region has 16 residues. Per the germline V gene, CDR1 is SGHDN and CDR2 is FVKESK. The ends were cut back, 0 bases at V and 0 bases at J, with 11 bases in the middle. The CDR3 region has the DNA TGTGCCAGCAGCCAAGATTTTGGGAGCGTGAACACTGAAGCTTTCTTT. Translated, it gives CASSQDFGSVNTEAFF.

The chain couples TRBV2 to TRBJ1-1; TRBD1 aligns across 10 bases. J gave up 6 bases and V 6 bases, and 7 bases lay outside the gene matches. Looked up from germline, CDR1 is SNHLY and CDR2 is FYNNEI. This CDR3 region has 14 residues. The CDR3 protein is CASRPGQGISEAFF. The CDR3 region has the DNA TGTGCCAGCAGACCGGGACAGGGGATATCTGAAGCTTTCTTT.

CDR3 sequence: CASSSNRDSTNEKLFF. For the CDR3, the DNA is TGTGCCAGCAGCTCGAACAGGGATTCAACTAATGAAAAACTGTTTTTT. This chain joins TRBV7-9 and TRBJ1-4, with D possibly TRBD1 on 6 matching bases. Germline values: CDR1 SEHNR, CDR2 FQNEAQ (reference sequence). The ends were cut back, 4 bases at V and 0 bases at J, with 12 bases in the middle. The CDR3 has 16 residues.